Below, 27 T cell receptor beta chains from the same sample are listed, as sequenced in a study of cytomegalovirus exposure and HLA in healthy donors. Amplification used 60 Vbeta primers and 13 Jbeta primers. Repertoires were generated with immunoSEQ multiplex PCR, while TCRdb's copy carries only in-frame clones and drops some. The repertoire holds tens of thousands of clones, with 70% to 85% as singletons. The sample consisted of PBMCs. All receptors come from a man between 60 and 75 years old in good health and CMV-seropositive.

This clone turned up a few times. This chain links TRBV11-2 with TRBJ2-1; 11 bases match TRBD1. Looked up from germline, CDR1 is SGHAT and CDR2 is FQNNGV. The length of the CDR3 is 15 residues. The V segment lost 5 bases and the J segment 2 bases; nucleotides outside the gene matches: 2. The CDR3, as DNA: TGTGCCAGCAGCAAGGGACAGGGGGCCTACAATGAGCAGTTCTTC. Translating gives CASSKGQGAYNEQFF.

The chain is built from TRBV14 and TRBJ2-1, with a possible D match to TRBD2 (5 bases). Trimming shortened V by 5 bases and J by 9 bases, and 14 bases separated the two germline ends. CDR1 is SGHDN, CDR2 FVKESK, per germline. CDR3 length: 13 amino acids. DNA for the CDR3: TGTGCCAGCAGCGTAGTCAACGCGGGTGAGCAGTTCTTC. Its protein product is CASSVVNAGEQFF.

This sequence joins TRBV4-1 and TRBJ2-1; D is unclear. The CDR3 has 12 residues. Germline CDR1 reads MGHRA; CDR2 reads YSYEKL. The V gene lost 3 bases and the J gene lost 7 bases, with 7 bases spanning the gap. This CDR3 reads CASSHTSNEQFF. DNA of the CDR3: TGCGCCAGCAGCCACACATCAAATGAGCAGTTCTTC.

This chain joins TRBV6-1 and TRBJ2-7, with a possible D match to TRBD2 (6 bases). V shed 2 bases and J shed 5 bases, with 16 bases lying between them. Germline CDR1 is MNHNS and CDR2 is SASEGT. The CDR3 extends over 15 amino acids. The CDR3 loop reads CASSEKGTRSDEQYF. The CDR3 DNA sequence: TGTGCCAGCAGTGAAAAAGGGACTCGAAGTGACGAGCAGTACTTC.

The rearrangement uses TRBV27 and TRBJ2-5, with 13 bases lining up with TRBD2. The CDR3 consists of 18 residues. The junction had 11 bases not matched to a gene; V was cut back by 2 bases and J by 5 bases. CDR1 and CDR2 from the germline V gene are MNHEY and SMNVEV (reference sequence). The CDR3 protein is CASSLTVSTSGGWETQYF. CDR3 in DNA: TGTGCCAGCAGTTTAACGGTCTCGACTAGCGGGGGGTGGGAGACCCAGTACTTC.

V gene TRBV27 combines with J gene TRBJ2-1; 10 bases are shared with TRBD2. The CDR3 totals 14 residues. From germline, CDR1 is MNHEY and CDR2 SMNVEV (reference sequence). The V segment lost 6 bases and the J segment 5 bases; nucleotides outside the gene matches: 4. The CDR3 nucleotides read TGTGCCAGCAGGGAAGGACTAGCGGACAATGAGCAGTTCTTC. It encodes CASREGLADNEQFF.

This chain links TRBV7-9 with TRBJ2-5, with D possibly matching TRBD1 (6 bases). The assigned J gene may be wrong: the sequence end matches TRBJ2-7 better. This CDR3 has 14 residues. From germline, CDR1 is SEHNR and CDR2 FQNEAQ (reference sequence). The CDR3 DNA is TGTGCCAGCAGCCAAGACAGGACCTCCTACGAGCAGTACTTC. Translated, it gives CASSQDRTSYEQYF.

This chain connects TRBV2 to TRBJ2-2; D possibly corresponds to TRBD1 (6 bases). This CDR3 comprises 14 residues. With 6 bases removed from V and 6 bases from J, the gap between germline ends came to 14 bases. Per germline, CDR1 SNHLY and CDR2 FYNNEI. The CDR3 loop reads CASSPQGWAGELFF. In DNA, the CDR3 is TGTGCCAGCAGCCCACAGGGATGGGCCGGGGAGCTGTTTTTT.

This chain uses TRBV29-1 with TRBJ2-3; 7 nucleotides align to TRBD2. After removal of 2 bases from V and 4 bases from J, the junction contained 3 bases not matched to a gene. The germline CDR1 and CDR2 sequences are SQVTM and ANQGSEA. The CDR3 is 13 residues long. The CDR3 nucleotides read TGCAGCGTTGAACCAGGGAGGGCAGATACGCAGTATTTT. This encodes CSVEPGRADTQYF.

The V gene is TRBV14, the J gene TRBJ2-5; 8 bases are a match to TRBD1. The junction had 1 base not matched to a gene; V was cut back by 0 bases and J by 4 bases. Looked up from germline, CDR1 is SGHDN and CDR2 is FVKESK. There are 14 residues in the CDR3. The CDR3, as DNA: TGTGCCAGCAGCCAAGATGGACAGGGAGAGACCCAGTACTTC. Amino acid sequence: CASSQDGQGETQYF.

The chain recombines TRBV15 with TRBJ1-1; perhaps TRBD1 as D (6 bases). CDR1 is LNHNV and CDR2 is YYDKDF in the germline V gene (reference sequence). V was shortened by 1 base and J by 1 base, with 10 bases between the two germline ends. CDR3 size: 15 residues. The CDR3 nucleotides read TGTGCCACCAGCAGAGCGGCCAGGGGGAACACTGAAGCTTTCTTT. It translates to CATSRAARGNTEAFF.

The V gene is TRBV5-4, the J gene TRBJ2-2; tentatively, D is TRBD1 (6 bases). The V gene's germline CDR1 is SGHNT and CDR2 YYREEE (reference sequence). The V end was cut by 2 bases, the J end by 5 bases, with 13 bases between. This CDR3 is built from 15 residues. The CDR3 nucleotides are TGTGCCAGCAGCTTAGGGTGGACAGAAACCGGGGAGCTGTTTTTT. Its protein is CASSLGWTETGELFF.

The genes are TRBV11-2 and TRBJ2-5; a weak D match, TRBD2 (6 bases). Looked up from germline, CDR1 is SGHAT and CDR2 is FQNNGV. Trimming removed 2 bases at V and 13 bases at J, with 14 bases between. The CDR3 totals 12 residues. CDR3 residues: CASSLSLASRYF. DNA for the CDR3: TGTGCCAGCAGCTTATCCCTAGCGTCCAGGTACTTC. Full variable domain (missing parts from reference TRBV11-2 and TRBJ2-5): EAGVAQSPRYKIIEKRQSVAFWCNPISGHATLYWYQQILGQGPKLLIQFQNNGVVDDSQLPKDRFSAERLKGVDSTLKIQPAKLEDSAVYLCASSLSLASRYFGPGTRLLVL.

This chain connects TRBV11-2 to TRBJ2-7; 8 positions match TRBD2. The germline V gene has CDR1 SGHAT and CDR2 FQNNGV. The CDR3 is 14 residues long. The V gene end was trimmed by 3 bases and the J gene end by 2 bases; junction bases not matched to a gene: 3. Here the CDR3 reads CASSFLAGTYEQYF. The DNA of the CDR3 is TGTGCCAGCAGCTTTTTAGCGGGGACCTACGAGCAGTACTTC.

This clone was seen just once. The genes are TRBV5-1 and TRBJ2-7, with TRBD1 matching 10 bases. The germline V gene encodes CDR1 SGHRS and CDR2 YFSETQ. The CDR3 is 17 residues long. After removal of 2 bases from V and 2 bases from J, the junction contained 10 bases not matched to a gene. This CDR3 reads CASSFLGGTGVPYEQYF. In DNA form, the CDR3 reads TGCGCCAGCAGCTTCTTGGGCGGGACAGGGGTCCCCTACGAGCAGTACTTC.

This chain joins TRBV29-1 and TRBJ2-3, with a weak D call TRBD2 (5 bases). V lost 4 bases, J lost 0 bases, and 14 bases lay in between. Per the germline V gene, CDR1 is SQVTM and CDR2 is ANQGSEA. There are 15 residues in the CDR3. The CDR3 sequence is CSVAQSGTSTDTQYF. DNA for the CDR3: TGCAGCGTTGCCCAAAGCGGAACTAGCACAGATACGCAGTATTTT.

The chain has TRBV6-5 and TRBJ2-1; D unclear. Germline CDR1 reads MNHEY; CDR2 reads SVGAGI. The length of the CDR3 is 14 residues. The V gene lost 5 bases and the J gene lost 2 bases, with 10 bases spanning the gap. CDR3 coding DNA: TGTGCCAGCAGTGGTACCAGGACCTACAATGAGCAGTTCTTC. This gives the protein CASSGTRTYNEQFF.

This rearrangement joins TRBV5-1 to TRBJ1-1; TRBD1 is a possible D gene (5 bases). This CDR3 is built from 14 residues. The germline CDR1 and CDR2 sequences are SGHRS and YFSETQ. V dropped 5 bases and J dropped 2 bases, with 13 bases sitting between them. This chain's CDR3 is CASRVEQGNTEAFF. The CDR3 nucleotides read TGCGCCAGCAGGGTGGAGCAGGGCAACACTGAAGCTTTCTTT. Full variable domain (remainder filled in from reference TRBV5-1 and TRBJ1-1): KAGVTQTPRYLIKTRGQQVTLSCSPISGHRSVSWYQQTPGQGLQFLFEYFSETQRNKGNFPGRFSGRQFSNSRSEMNVSTLELGDSALYLCASRVEQGNTEAFFGQGTRLTVV.

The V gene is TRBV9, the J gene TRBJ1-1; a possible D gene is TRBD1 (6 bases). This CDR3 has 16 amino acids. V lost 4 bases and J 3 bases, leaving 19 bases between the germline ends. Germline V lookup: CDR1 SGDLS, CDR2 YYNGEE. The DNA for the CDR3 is TGTGCCAGCAGCCCCACACCCCAGAGACAGGACACTGAAGCTTTCTTT. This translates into CASSPTPQRQDTEAFF. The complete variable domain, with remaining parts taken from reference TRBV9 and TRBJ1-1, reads DSGVTQTPKHLITATGQRVTLRCSPRSGDLSVYWYQQSLDQGLQFLIQYYNGEERAKGNILERFSAQQFPDLHSELNLSSLELGDSALYFCASSPTPQRQDTEAFFGQGTRLTVV.

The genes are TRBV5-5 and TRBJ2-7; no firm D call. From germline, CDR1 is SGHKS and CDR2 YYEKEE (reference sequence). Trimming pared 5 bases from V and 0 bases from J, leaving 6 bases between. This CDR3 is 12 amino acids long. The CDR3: CASSPSSYEQYF. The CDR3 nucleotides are TGTGCCAGCAGTCCGAGCTCCTACGAGCAGTACTTC.

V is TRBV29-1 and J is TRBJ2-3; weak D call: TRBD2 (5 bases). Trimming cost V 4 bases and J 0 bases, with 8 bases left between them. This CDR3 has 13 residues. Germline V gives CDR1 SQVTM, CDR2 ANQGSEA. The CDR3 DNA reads TGCAGCGTTGTAAGCGGTAGCACAGATACGCAGTATTTT. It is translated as CSVVSGSTDTQYF.

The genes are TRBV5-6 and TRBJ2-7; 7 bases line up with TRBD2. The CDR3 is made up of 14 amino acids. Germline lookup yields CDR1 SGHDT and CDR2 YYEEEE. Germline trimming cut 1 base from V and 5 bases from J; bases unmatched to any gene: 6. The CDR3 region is CASSLPGGRDEQYF. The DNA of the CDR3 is TGTGCCAGCAGCTTGCCGGGGGGAAGAGACGAGCAGTACTTC.

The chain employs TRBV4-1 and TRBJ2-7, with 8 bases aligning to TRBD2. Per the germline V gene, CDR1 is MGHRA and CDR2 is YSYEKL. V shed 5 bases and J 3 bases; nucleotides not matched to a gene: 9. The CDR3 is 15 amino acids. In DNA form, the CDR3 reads TGCGCCAGCAGCTCTATAACTAGCGGAAACTACGAGCAGTACTTC. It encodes CASSSITSGNYEQYF.

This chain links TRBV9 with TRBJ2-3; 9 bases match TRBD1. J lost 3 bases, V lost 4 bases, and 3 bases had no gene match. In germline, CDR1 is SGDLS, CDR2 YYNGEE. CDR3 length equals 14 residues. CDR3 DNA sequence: TGTGCCAGCAGCATGGACAGGGGTACAGATACGCAGTATTTT. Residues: CASSMDRGTDTQYF.

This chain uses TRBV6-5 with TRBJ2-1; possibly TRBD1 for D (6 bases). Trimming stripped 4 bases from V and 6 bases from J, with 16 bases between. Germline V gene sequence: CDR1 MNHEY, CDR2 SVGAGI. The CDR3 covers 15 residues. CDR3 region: CASSFQGMRGNEQFF. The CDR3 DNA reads TGTGCCAGCAGTTTCCAGGGGATGCGCGGCAATGAGCAGTTCTTC.

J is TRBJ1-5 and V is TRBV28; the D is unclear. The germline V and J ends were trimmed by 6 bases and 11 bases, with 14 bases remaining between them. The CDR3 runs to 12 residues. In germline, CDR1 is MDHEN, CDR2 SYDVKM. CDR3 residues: CASSSKRTAQHF. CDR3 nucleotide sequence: TGTGCCAGCAGCAGCAAGCGGACGGCCCAGCATTTT.

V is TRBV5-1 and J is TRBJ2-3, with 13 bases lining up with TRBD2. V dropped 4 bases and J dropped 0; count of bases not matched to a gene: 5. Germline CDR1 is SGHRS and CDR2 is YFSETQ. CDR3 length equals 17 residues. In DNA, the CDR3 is TGCGCCAGCAGCCCCGGACTAGCGGGGGCTAGCACAGATACGCAGTATTTT. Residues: CASSPGLAGASTDTQYF.